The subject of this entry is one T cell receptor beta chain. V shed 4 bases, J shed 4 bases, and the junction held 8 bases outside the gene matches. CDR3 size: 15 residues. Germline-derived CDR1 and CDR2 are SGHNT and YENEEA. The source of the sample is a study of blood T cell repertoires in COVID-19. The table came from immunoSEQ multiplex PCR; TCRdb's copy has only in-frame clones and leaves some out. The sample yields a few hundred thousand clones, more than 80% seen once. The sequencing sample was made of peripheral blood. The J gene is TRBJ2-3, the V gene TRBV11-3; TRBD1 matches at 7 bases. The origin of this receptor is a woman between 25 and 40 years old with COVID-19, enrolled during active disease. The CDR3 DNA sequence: TGTGCCAGCAGCTCGACAGGGATGTCCGCAGATACGCAGTATTTT. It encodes CASSSTGMSADTQYF. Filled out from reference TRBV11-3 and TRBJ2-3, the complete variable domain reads EAGVVQSPRYKIIEKKQPVAFWCNPISGHNTLYWYLQNLGQGPELLIRYENEEAVDDSQLPKDRFSAERLKGVDSTLKIQPAELGDSAVYLCASSSTGMSADTQYFGPGTRLTVL.